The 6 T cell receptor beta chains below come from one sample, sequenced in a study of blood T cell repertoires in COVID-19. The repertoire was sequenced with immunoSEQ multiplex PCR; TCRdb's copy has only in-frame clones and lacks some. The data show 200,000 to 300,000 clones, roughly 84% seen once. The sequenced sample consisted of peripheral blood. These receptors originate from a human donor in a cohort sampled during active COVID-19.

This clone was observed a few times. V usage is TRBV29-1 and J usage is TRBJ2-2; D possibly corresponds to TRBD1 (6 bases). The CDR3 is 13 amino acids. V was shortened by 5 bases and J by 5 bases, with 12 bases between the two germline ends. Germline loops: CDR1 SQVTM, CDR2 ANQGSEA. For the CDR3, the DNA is TGCAGCGTTTTTCCCAGGGGAACCGGGGAGCTGTTTTTT. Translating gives CSVFPRGTGELFF.

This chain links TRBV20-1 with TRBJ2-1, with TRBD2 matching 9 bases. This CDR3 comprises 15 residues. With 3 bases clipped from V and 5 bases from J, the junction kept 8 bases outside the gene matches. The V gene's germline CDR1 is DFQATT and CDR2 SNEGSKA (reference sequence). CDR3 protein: CSASGASGTDNEQFF. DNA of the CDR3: TGCAGTGCTAGTGGCGCTAGCGGGACGGACAATGAGCAGTTCTTC.

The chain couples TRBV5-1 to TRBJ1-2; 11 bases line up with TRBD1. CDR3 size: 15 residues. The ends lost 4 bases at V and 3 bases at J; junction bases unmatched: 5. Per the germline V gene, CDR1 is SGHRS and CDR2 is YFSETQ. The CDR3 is CASSTGQGADYGYTF. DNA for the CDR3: TGCGCCAGCAGCACAGGACAGGGGGCTGACTATGGCTACACCTTC.

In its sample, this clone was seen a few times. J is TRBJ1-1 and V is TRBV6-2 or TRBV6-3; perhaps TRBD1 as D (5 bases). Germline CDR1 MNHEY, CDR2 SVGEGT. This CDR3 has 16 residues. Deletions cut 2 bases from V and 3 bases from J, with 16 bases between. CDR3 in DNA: TGTGCCAGCAGTTACCCCGAGTCAGGCAGGGACACTGAAGCTTTCTTT. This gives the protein CASSYPESGRDTEAFF.

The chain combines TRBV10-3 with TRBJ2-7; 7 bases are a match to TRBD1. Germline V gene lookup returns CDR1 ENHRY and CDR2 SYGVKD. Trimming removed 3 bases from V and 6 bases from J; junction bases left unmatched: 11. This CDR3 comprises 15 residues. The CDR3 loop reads CAISDLDRAGGEQYF. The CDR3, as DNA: TGTGCCATCAGTGATTTAGACAGGGCTGGGGGCGAGCAGTACTTC.

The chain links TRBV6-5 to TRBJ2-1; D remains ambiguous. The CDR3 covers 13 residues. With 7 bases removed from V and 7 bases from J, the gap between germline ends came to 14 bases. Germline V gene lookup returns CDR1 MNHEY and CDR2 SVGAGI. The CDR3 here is CASNSLVYNEQFF. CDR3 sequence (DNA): TGTGCCAGCAACTCCCTGGTCTATAATGAGCAGTTCTTC.